This entry lists 28 T cell receptor beta chains sequenced from one sample in a study of blood T cell repertoires in COVID-19. Data came from immunoSEQ multiplex PCR; TCRdb stores just in-frame clones and leaves some out. The table records about 34,000 clones, about 92% of them present only once. The material sequenced was peripheral blood. Source of these receptors: a man at least 80 years old with acute or convalescent COVID-19.

The gene calls are TRBV18 and TRBJ1-5; D is undetermined. The ends were cut back, 9 bases at V and 0 bases at J, with 18 bases in the middle. CDR3 length: 16 amino acids. Germline V gene lookup returns CDR1 KGHSH and CDR2 LQKENI. Written as DNA, the CDR3 is TGTGCCAGTAACCCTGGGTATGGGCATAGCAATCAGCCCCAGCATTTT. Encoded protein: CASNPGYGHSNQPQHF.

The rearrangement uses TRBV4-1 and TRBJ1-1; D gene unclear. Trimming took off 1 base at V and 6 bases at J, with 15 bases between the two ends. Germline CDR1 reads MGHRA; CDR2 reads YSYEKL. This CDR3 region has 15 residues. The CDR3: CASSQGALRVAEAFF. The CDR3 DNA sequence: TGCGCCAGCAGCCAAGGGGCCCTTCGAGTCGCTGAAGCTTTCTTT.

V and J are TRBV11-1 and TRBJ1-1, with D possibly TRBD1 on 5 matching bases. Trimming took off 4 bases at V and 5 bases at J, with 8 bases between the two ends. CDR3 length: 12 residues. The germline V gene has CDR1 SGHAT and CDR2 FQDESV (reference sequence). CDR3 amino acids: CASSSDRTEAFF. CDR3 DNA sequence: TGTGCCAGCAGCTCCGACAGAACTGAAGCTTTCTTT. The variable domain in full, with the rest retrieved from reference TRBV11-1 and TRBJ1-1, is EAEVAQSPRYKITEKSQAVAFWCDPISGHATLYWYRQILGQGPELLVQFQDESVVDDSQLPKDRFSAERLKGVDSTLKIQPAELGDSAMYLCASSSDRTEAFFGQGTRLTVV.

CDR3 residues: CASSLYLKETQYF. The CDR3 DNA sequence: TGTGCCAGCAGTTTATACTTAAAAGAGACCCAGTACTTC. The V and J genes are TRBV27 and TRBJ2-5; no firm D call. The germline V and J ends were trimmed by 1 base and 3 bases, with 6 bases remaining between them. The CDR3 has 13 residues. Germline V gene data show CDR1 as MNHEY and CDR2 as SMNVEV (reference sequence).

The gene calls are TRBV29-1 and TRBJ2-5, with 11 bases identical to TRBD1. The ends lost 7 bases at V and 2 bases at J; junction bases unmatched: 6. This CDR3 region has 14 residues. Germline values: CDR1 SQVTM, CDR2 ANQGSEA. The chain's CDR3 is CSATGTGGQETQYF. In DNA form, the CDR3 reads TGCAGCGCTACCGGGACAGGGGGTCAAGAGACCCAGTACTTC.

This chain connects TRBV18 to TRBJ1-2; 7 bases fit TRBD1. Germline lookup yields CDR1 KGHSH and CDR2 LQKENI. There are 16 residues in the CDR3. V trimming: 2 bases; J trimming: 3 bases; junction bases outside the gene matches: 9. The CDR3 spells CASSPLQGGDDYGYTF. CDR3 nucleotides: TGTGCCAGCTCACCATTGCAAGGGGGCGACGACTATGGCTACACCTTC.

This chain links TRBV6-6 with TRBJ1-5; D is possibly TRBD1 (5 bases). This CDR3 comprises 13 residues. Trimming removed 5 bases at V and 4 bases at J, with 9 bases between. Germline lookup yields CDR1 MNHNY and CDR2 SVGAGI (reference sequence). CDR3 sequence: CASSTDRNQPQHF. DNA for the CDR3: TGTGCCAGCAGTACCGACAGAAATCAGCCCCAGCATTTT.

The gene calls are TRBV5-1 and TRBJ1-2, with D maybe TRBD1 (6 bases). The CDR3 is 18 amino acids. Germline CDR1 and CDR2: SGHRS and YFSETQ. The V end was cut by 4 bases, the J end by 2 bases, with 24 bases between. In DNA form, the CDR3 reads TGCGCCAGCAGCCCCGGGGTGAGGGACACGGGAAGGAACTATGGCTACACCTTC. Its translation is CASSPGVRDTGRNYGYTF.

V gene TRBV2 combines with J gene TRBJ1-2; D is unclear. This CDR3 is 15 amino acids long. Germline V gene lookup returns CDR1 SNHLY and CDR2 FYNNEI. Trimming removed 5 bases from V and 4 bases from J, with 17 bases in between. The CDR3 sequence is CASSQTEGRVYGYTF. CDR3 sequence (DNA): TGTGCCAGCAGTCAAACAGAGGGTCGGGTCTATGGCTACACCTTC. Filled out from reference TRBV2 and TRBJ1-2, the complete variable domain reads EPEVTQTPSHQVTQMGQEVILRCVPISNHLYFYWYRQILGQKVEFLVSFYNNEISEKSEIFDDQFSVERPDGSNFTLKIRSTKLEDSAMYFCASSQTEGRVYGYTFGSGTRLTVV.

The chain's CDR3 is CASSSHPGNTIYF. As DNA, the CDR3 is TGTGCCAGCAGCTCACACCCTGGAAACACCATATATTTT. The V and J genes are TRBV14 and TRBJ1-3; D is unresolved. This CDR3 contains 13 residues. Trimming left V 5 bases short and J 2 bases short, with 7 bases between. Germline CDR1 SGHDN, CDR2 FVKESK.

The chain uses TRBV5-1 and TRBJ1-1; a weak D match, TRBD1 (5 bases). Germline CDR1 is SGHRS and CDR2 is YFSETQ. There are 15 residues in the CDR3. Trimming took off 0 bases at V and 6 bases at J, with 15 bases between the two ends. The CDR3 spells CASSLEWQGLSEAFF. For the CDR3, the DNA is TGCGCCAGCAGCTTGGAATGGCAGGGACTCTCTGAAGCTTTCTTT.

This clone was seen more than once but under ten times. The chain links TRBV30 to TRBJ1-3; the D is unclear. The CDR3 is 12 residues long. Germline V CDR1 and CDR2: GTSNPN, SVGIG (reference sequence). The CDR3 coding sequence is TGTGCAGAGCTTAGCTCTGGAAACACCATATATTTT. This codes for CAELSSGNTIYF.

The genes are TRBV12-3 or TRBV12-4 and TRBJ2-3; D not certain. V lost 5 bases to trimming and J lost 6 bases, with 9 bases between them. The CDR3 is made up of 12 amino acids. CDR3 loop: CASSKTRDTQYF. For the CDR3, the DNA is TGTGCCAGCAGTAAGACTCGGGATACGCAGTATTTT.

This clone was seen just once. The V and J genes are TRBV4-1 and TRBJ1-1; 10 bases line up with TRBD1. The V segment lost 4 bases and the J segment 1 base; nucleotides outside the gene matches: 12. Per the germline V gene, CDR1 is MGHRA and CDR2 is YSYEKL. The CDR3 loop spans 18 amino acids. CDR3 amino acids: CASSPTGQGISRNTEAFF. CDR3 sequence (DNA): TGCGCCAGCAGCCCAACGGGACAGGGGATTTCTCGGAACACTGAAGCTTTCTTT.

This chain connects TRBV3-1 (or the pseudogene TRBV3-2) to TRBJ2-3; 8 nucleotides match TRBD2. The CDR3 has 17 amino acids. Losses at the gene ends were 1 base for V and 3 bases for J; bases not matched to a gene: 9. Germline-derived CDR1 and CDR2 are LGHDT and YNNKEL (reference sequence). The DNA for the CDR3 is TGTGCCAGCAGCCAAGGCGGCACTAGCGGATTAACAGATACGCAGTATTTT. This codes for CASSQGGTSGLTDTQYF.

This clone showed up just once. The V call is TRBV9, the J call TRBJ2-2; 11 nucleotides match TRBD1. There are 19 residues in the CDR3. Per the germline V gene, CDR1 is SGDLS and CDR2 is YYNGEE. The V gene end was trimmed by 0 bases and the J gene end by 1 base; junction bases not matched to a gene: 8. CDR3 bases: TGTGCCAGCAGCGTAGGTTGGACGGGACAGGGGGGGAACACCGGGGAGCTGTTTTTT. It encodes CASSVGWTGQGGNTGELFF. The full variable domain, completed using reference TRBV9 and TRBJ2-2, is DSGVTQTPKHLITATGQRVTLRCSPRSGDLSVYWYQQSLDQGLQFLIQYYNGEERAKGNILERFSAQQFPDLHSELNLSSLELGDSALYFCASSVGWTGQGGNTGELFFGEGSRLTVL.

This clone was seen once. The rearrangement links TRBV4-1 to TRBJ1-3; D might be TRBD1 (5 bases). V lost 4 bases and J lost 0, with 10 bases in between. CDR3 length equals 15 residues. The germline V gene has CDR1 MGHRA and CDR2 YSYEKL. This CDR3 reads CASSPLGASGNTIYF. In nucleotides, the CDR3 is TGCGCCAGCAGCCCCCTTGGGGCCTCTGGAAACACCATATATTTT.

This chain joins TRBV7-2 and TRBJ1-2; 11 bases agree with TRBD1. Germline V gene lookup returns CDR1 SGHTA and CDR2 FQGNSA. V shed 5 bases and J 8 bases; nucleotides not matched to a gene: 10. This CDR3 is 15 amino acids long. CDR3 coding DNA: TGTGCCAGCAGCCTAATCCGGACAGGGGGCGGCGGCTACACCTTC. Translated: CASSLIRTGGGGYTF.

This clone was counted a single time. Other DNA sequences from this sample encode an identical CDR3 as well. The chain employs TRBV2 and TRBJ2-3; TRBD1 aligns across 8 bases. Per the germline V gene, CDR1 is SNHLY and CDR2 is FYNNEI. The CDR3 contains 13 residues. The V gene end was trimmed by 6 bases and the J gene end by 1 base; junction bases not matched to a gene: 0. The CDR3 loop reads CASRGQGTDTQYF. The CDR3 DNA is TGTGCCAGCAGGGGACAGGGCACAGATACGCAGTATTTT.

V and J are TRBV5-1 and TRBJ2-3; 9 bases are a match to TRBD1. Germline V gene data show CDR1 as SGHRS and CDR2 as YFSETQ. This CDR3 spans 16 amino acids. After removal of 0 bases from V and 4 bases from J, the junction contained 6 bases not matched to a gene. CDR3 sequence reads: CASSLALTGGADTQYF. CDR3 DNA: TGCGCCAGCAGCTTGGCCTTAACAGGGGGCGCAGATACGCAGTATTTT. Combining the CDR3 with reference TRBV5-1 and TRBJ2-3 gives the whole variable domain KAGVTQTPRYLIKTRGQQVTLSCSPISGHRSVSWYQQTPGQGLQFLFEYFSETQRNKGNFPGRFSGRQFSNSRSEMNVSTLELGDSALYLCASSLALTGGADTQYFGPGTRLTVL.

The chain combines TRBV27 with TRBJ1-5, with 9 bases lining up with TRBD1. CDR3 length: 17 residues. From germline, CDR1 is MNHEY and CDR2 SMNVEV (reference sequence). Trimming cost V 1 base and J 4 bases; bases outside gene matches: 8. CDR3 residues: CASSLYHRGPLNQPQHF. The CDR3, as DNA: TGTGCCAGCAGTTTATACCACAGGGGGCCCCTAAATCAGCCCCAGCATTTT.

This chain uses TRBV10-3 with TRBJ1-1, with 7 bases that match TRBD1. Trimming took 3 bases from V and 3 from J; bases not matched to a gene: 4. Per germline, CDR1 ENHRY and CDR2 SYGVKD. The CDR3 consists of 14 residues. The CDR3 DNA sequence: TGTGCCATCAGTGAAGGGACAGCCTACACTGAAGCTTTCTTT. This translates into CAISEGTAYTEAFF.

The chain couples TRBV19 to TRBJ1-6; unclear D gene. This CDR3 contains 14 residues. CDR1 LNHDA and CDR2 SQIVND come from the germline V gene (reference sequence). Trimming left V 8 bases short and J 5 bases short, with 13 bases between. In DNA, the CDR3 is TGTGCCAGTGGGCGGGTGGCAGATAATTCACCCCTCCACTTT. It yields the protein CASGRVADNSPLHF.

The CDR3 region is CASSIALTANYGYTF. The CDR3 coding sequence is TGTGCCAGTAGTATAGCCCTGACAGCTAACTATGGCTACACCTTC. The rearrangement uses TRBV19 and TRBJ1-2; TRBD1 might be the D (5 bases). This CDR3 has 15 amino acids. V was shortened by 1 base and J by 0 bases, with 9 bases between the two germline ends. CDR1 LNHDA and CDR2 SQIVND come from the germline V gene (reference sequence).

The chain carries TRBV18 and TRBJ1-6; no definite D call. Germline V gene data show CDR1 as KGHSH and CDR2 as LQKENI. The length of the CDR3 is 14 residues. V lost 2 bases to trimming and J lost 9 bases, with 11 bases between them. The CDR3 spells CASSPEYQASPLHF. Here the CDR3 DNA reads TGTGCCAGCTCACCAGAGTATCAAGCTTCACCCCTCCACTTT.

This clone was seen just once. This chain joins TRBV3-1 (or the pseudogene TRBV3-2) and TRBJ2-7; D gene ambiguous. The CDR3 has 15 amino acids. V was cut by 4 bases and J by 5 bases, with 18 bases left in between. Germline V gene sequence: CDR1 LGHDT, CDR2 YNNKEL (reference sequence). CDR3 protein: CASSPMAAGAHEQYF. CDR3 DNA: TGTGCCAGCAGCCCGATGGCGGCCGGCGCTCACGAGCAGTACTTC.

The chain links TRBV5-1 to TRBJ2-3; 11 bases match TRBD1. CDR3 size: 15 residues. CDR1 is SGHRS, CDR2 YFSETQ, per germline. Unmatched junction bases numbered 2, after V lost 1 base and J lost 4 bases. This CDR3 reads CASSLRTGGADTQYF. Here the CDR3 DNA reads TGCGCCAGCAGCTTGAGGACAGGGGGCGCAGATACGCAGTATTTT.

The chain is built from TRBV19 and TRBJ1-2; TRBD1 aligns across 11 bases. The CDR3 length is 14 residues. Per the germline V gene, CDR1 is LNHDA and CDR2 is SQIVND (reference sequence). V shed 6 bases, J shed 4 bases, and the junction held 4 bases outside the gene matches. Written as DNA, the CDR3 is TGTGCCAGTAGAAGGACAGGGGGCAGCTATGGCTACACCTTC. Its protein product is CASRRTGGSYGYTF.